These 9 T cell receptor beta chains were all obtained from the same sample, sequenced in a study of T cell repertoires in cytomegalovirus infection. A single record per CDR3 protein comes from TCRdb applying MiXCR to the reads. The sample contains 570,000 or so distinct CDR3 sequences, roughly 42% of which appear only once. These receptors' targets are unknown. This specimen was cultured PBMCs, taken from culture after CMV antigen stimulation. The receptors originated from a human donor in good health (CMV status not recorded). Some clones in this sample may be carry-over from other donors' samples.

The V and J genes are TRBV5-6 and TRBJ2-7; no clear D gene. CDR1 is SGHDT and CDR2 is YYEEEE in the germline V gene. The germline V and J ends were trimmed by 4 bases and 3 bases, with 5 bases remaining between them. The CDR3 covers 11 residues. The CDR3 DNA follows: TGTGCCAGCAGCATACGCTACGAGCAGTACTTC. This sequence encodes CASSIRYEQYF.

The chain couples TRBV5-4 to TRBJ2-2; D is ambiguous. V was pared by 4 bases and J by 6 bases, with 10 bases between. Looked up from germline, CDR1 is SGHNT and CDR2 is YYREEE (reference sequence). This CDR3 is 13 amino acids long. The CDR3 DNA reads as TGTGCCAGCAGCGCGACCCGTTCCGGGGAGCTGTTTTTT. Encoded protein: CASSATRSGELFF.

This chain links TRBV28 with TRBJ1-1; D is unclear. The CDR3 sequence is 14 residues long. Looked up from germline, CDR1 is MDHEN and CDR2 is SYDVKM. V was clipped by 1 base and J by 11 bases, with 17 bases between them. In DNA form, the CDR3 reads TGTGCCAGCAGTTTATCTGGTCAGTCTTCCGGTGCTTTCTTT. Translating gives CASSLSGQSSGAFF.

At least ten counts were recorded for this clonotype. The rearrangement links TRBV7-8 to TRBJ2-3, with D uncertain. Germline CDR1 reads SGHVS; CDR2 reads FQNEAQ. CDR3 length: 15 residues. The V end lost 0 bases, the J end lost 1 base, and 8 bases lay between the germline ends. CDR3 protein: CASSLAVAGTDTQYF. In nucleotides, the CDR3 is TGTGCCAGCAGCTTAGCGGTCGCGGGCACAGATACGCAGTATTTT.

The chain carries TRBV7-9 and TRBJ1-3; tentatively, D is TRBD1 (6 bases). The CDR3 sequence is 14 residues long. Per germline, CDR1 SEHNR and CDR2 FQNEAQ (reference sequence). V shed 6 bases and J shed 3 bases, with 12 bases lying between them. CDR3 region: CASSYTGYGNTIYF. The CDR3 DNA sequence: TGTGCCAGCAGTTACACAGGGTATGGAAACACCATATATTTT.

The chain recombines TRBV18 with TRBJ2-7; no firm D call. V was trimmed by 3 bases and J by 3 bases, leaving 18 bases between them. This CDR3 has 16 amino acids. Germline assignment: CDR1 KGHSH and CDR2 LQKENI. DNA of the CDR3: TGTGCCAGCTCACCCCCACTTGTCGCTAGTAGCTACGAGCAGTACTTC. Translated, it gives CASSPPLVASSYEQYF.

CDR3 loop: CSANTGDIDNEQFF. As DNA, the CDR3 is TGCAGTGCTAACACAGGGGACATCGACAATGAGCAGTTCTTC. This chain joins TRBV20-1 and TRBJ2-1; 7 bases agree with TRBD1. This CDR3 has 14 residues. J was trimmed by 5 bases and V by 4 bases; bases with no gene match: 8. CDR1 DFQATT and CDR2 SNEGSKA come from the germline V gene (reference sequence).

V usage is TRBV7-1 and J usage is TRBJ2-5, with D unclear. TRBV7-1 is treated as an ORF (open reading frame) with a function not yet certain. Trimming pared 8 bases from V and 5 bases from J, leaving 21 bases between. The CDR3 extends over 15 amino acids. CDR3 protein: CASSTPHPTGETQYF. In DNA form, the CDR3 reads TGTGCCAGCTCCACTCCCCACCCCACTGGGGAGACCCAGTACTTC.

This clonotype was recorded at least ten times. The CDR3 spells CASSPSGSSYEQYF. The CDR3 DNA sequence: TGTGCCAGCAGCCCAAGCGGCTCTTCCTACGAGCAGTACTTC. This chain connects TRBV7-9 to TRBJ2-7; tentatively, D is TRBD2 (5 bases). Trimming shortened V by 5 bases and J by 1 base, and 12 bases separated the two germline ends. This CDR3 has 14 residues. Germline values: CDR1 SEHNR, CDR2 FQNEAQ (reference sequence).